This TCR beta chain derives from a study of OX40 agonist ivuxolimab in advanced cancers. Background on the study: Across the patients, intravenous ivuxolimab was delivered every 2 weeks at 0.01 to 10 mg/kg.

As regards this clone: Antigen: not known.

Study findings and constraints: In general, CD8+ T cells held more expanded clones than CD4+ did, on average.

The data were produced by immunoSEQ multiplex PCR, yet TCRdb's version contains in-frame clones alone and is incomplete. The sample records around 64,000 clones, around 87% being singletons. Cycle 7 day 1, cycle 4 day 1, and baseline were the timepoints at which blood was sampled. The CDR3 covers 15 residues. The V segment lost 4 bases and the J segment 10 bases; nucleotides outside the gene matches: 5. Per the germline V gene, CDR1 is LNHDA and CDR2 is SQIVND (reference sequence). The sequence derives from an adult with an advanced solid tumor such as melanoma, head and neck, liver or kidney cancer. Sequencing was performed on CD4+ or CD8+ T cells sorted from blood, taken in a trial of the OX40 agonist ivuxolimab. The rearrangement links TRBV19 to TRBJ2-1, with 15 bases lining up with TRBD2. The CDR3 nucleotides are TGTGCCAGTAGTACCGGACTAGCGGGAGGGTTAGAGCAGTTCTTC. Its protein product is CASSTGLAGGLEQFF.